This TCR beta chain was profiled in a study of Ad26.COV2.S vaccination and SARS-CoV-2 variants listed by TCRdb under 2021. About the study as a whole: Donors in the vaccine arm were drawn from COV1001, a phase I-IIa trial of Ad26.COV2.S in healthy adults that was multicentre, randomized, double-blind and placebo-controlled. Blinding of investigators to trial group allocation was maintained during experiments and outcome assessment. A total of approximately 32 samples were included in the TCR-sequenced set, comprising 19 Ad26.COV2.S vaccine recipients, 5 placebo recipients and 8 SARS-CoV-2 convalescent individuals. Ad26.COV2.S was administered intramuscularly at 5 x 10^10 or 1 x 10^11 viral particles, either as a single shot or as two shots given 56 days apart. TCRbeta repertoire sequencing was used to assess the specificity and breadth of SARS-CoV-2-reactive T cell receptors after Ad26.COV2.S vaccination. Participants in the trial were split at random into five groups of five each, receiving low-dose or high-dose Ad26.COV2.S once or twice, or else placebo on both occasions. Broad study findings and their caveats: The study was not powered to compare responses between vaccine doses or regimens. Non-spike TCR breadth was comparable between vaccine and placebo recipients, consistent with the vaccine containing only spike. Compared with placebo recipients, Ad26.COV2.S recipients showed higher spike-specific TCR breadth (P = 0.0014). After vaccination, spike-specific CD8+ and CD4+ T cell responses were reported to show substantial breadth. According to the authors, total T cell responses may have been underestimated by the TCR breadth and depth analyses.

The immunoSEQ Assay was the method used to sequence TCRbeta CDR3 regions. After extraction, genomic DNA underwent amplification by bias-controlled multiplex PCR, followed by high-throughput sequencing. The source study handled its data this way. Collapsing and filtering of sequences were performed to quantify the absolute abundance of each unique TCRbeta CDR3 region. T cell fraction was estimated by normalizing TCRbeta template counts to usable DNA, which was measured by amplifying reference genes present in all nucleated cells. Repertoire TCRs were annotated as SARS-CoV-2-specific when V gene, CDR3 amino acid sequence and J gene were exactly matched to a known reactive TCR set. The reference SARS-CoV-2 TCR set was derived from MIRA and filtered for enrichment in COVID-19-positive ImmuneCODE repertoires, a step that removed public or cross-reactive TCRs. Using the MIRA antigens, annotated TCRs were further analysed by specific ORF or by position within an ORF. Depth was the summed frequency of annotated unique rearrangements, while breadth was defined as annotated unique rearrangements over total unique productive rearrangements. TCR breadth was compared between groups using two-sided Wilcoxon rank-sum tests. Here the immuneACCESS table is served through TCRdb, limited to in-frame sequences with V and J called. Missing clones are a known gap in these copies; in checked studies unresolved V genes cover under half, and the rest lacks a known reason. From that table come the V and J calls and clone size; the DNA was used to work out D and trimming. A total of over 400,000 clones appear in this sample, about nine tenths of them only once. Jointly, the top ten make up 1.5% to 2% of the sample.

V sheds 3 bases and J sheds 2 bases, leaving 19 bases between their ends. CDR1 and CDR2 are drawn from the germline V gene: ENHRY, SYGVKD. The CDR3 holds 17 amino acids from the cysteine to the phenylalanine. Only CDR3 DNA remains: 51 bases, in frame from the first base. On this clone itself: Its specific antigen is unknown. No quality values exist for individual bases; no much larger clone is one base distant.

Taken with the paper, the label for treatment or condition translates to: roughly 18 received Ad26.COV2.S at low or high dose, single or two shots; about 5 received placebo; per-sample allocation not given. For vaccine and placebo recipients, repertoires were sequenced using samples collected on day 63 after the first injection. In Cohort 1b, 25 to 30 adults aged 18-55 years were enrolled at a single site in Boston, USA, between 29 July and 7 August 2020. As a vaccine, Ad26.COV2.S was a replication-incompetent adenovirus type 26 vector that expressed a prefusion-stabilized SARS-CoV-2 spike protein derived from the original Wuhan strain.

Recombination linked TRBV10-3 to TRBJ1-2; TRBD1 is perhaps the D gene, given 6 matching bases. The clonotype originates from a person between 18 and 59 years old who received the Ad26.COV2.S COVID-19 vaccine or a placebo. Here the sequenced sample was peripheral blood, taken in a trial of Ad26.COV2.S vaccine versus placebo. CDR3 loop: CAISDHRDNRKNYGYTF. The nucleotide sequence is given as TGTGCCATCAGTGACCACCGGGACAATCGCAAAAACTATGGCTACACCTTC.